These 13 T cell receptor beta chains were sequenced from one sample in a study of T cell repertoires in cytomegalovirus infection (dated by TCRdb to the late 2010s). The instrument was an Illumina HiSeq 1500. TCRdb trimmed public reads at Q25 via fastp, called clones via MiXCR and kept in-frame beta chains. CDR3 protein sequences are deduplicated, and each keeps its most common genes and DNA. The sample table shows roughly 200,000 distinct CDR3 sequences, and 35% to 40% are seen once. Around 64% of the sample lies in the top ten. The sample's treatment or condition label is to be understood as: in vitro stimulation with specific CMV peptide epitopes to enrich CMV-specific T cells. The antigens for these receptors are not known. Sequenced here: CD8+ T cells from cultured PBMCs, sampled from culture after CMV antigen stimulation. The receptors come from a human donor in good health (CMV status not recorded). Some clones in this sample may be carry-over from other donors' samples.

V usage is TRBV27 and J usage is TRBJ2-3; 8 bases are a match to TRBD2. After removal of 2 bases from V and 3 bases from J, the junction contained 13 bases not matched to a gene. Germline CDR1 and CDR2: MNHEY and SMNVEV (reference sequence). This CDR3 is 18 amino acids long. The CDR3 DNA reads as TGTGCCAGCAGTTTAGGCGGGGTAGCGGGGACATTAACAGATACGCAGTATTTT. This encodes CASSLGGVAGTLTDTQYF.

This clonotype was detected only a few times. The chain recombines TRBV7-6 with TRBJ2-2; D is perhaps TRBD2 (6 bases). CDR3 length: 19 amino acids. V dropped 5 bases and J dropped 6 bases, with 28 bases sitting between them. Germline CDR1 and CDR2: SGHVS and FNYEAQ. Written as DNA, the CDR3 is TGTGCCAGCAGCACTCCTCTCCTGTTTGGGACTCCTCCAGCCGGGGAGCTGTTTTTT. Protein: CASSTPLLFGTPPAGELFF.

Notes on this clonotype: A much larger clone lies one base from this, so it may be a read error. The chain links TRBV7-2 to TRBJ1-1; D ambiguous. Germline loops: CDR1 SGHTA, CDR2 FQGNSA. The CDR3 length is 13 residues. CDR3 nucleotide sequence: TGTGCCAGCGGCTTCGGCTCCGCTAGTCAAGCTTTCTTT. This codes for CASGFGSASQAFF.

The rearrangement uses TRBV4-2 and TRBJ2-1; 10 nucleotides match TRBD2. With V trimmed by 3 bases and J by 5 bases, 10 bases remained unmatched. The CDR3 loop spans 17 amino acids. CDR1 and CDR2 (germline): LGHNA, YNFKEQ. The CDR3 DNA reads TGTGCCAGCAGCCATCTCGAGCGGGGGGGTTACGACAATGAGCAGTTCTTC. Amino acid sequence: CASSHLERGGYDNEQFF.

This clonotype was recorded at least ten times. The CDR3, as DNA: TGTGCCAGCAGCTCCCGCGTGGGCCTGGACTATGGCTACACCTTC. It yields the protein CASSSRVGLDYGYTF. The chain combines TRBV7-6 with TRBJ1-2; unclear D gene. This CDR3 spans 15 amino acids. The V gene lost 4 bases and the J gene lost 3 bases, with 15 bases spanning the gap. Germline assignment: CDR1 SGHVS and CDR2 FNYEAQ.

The chain uses TRBV20-1 and TRBJ2-1; 7 bases align to TRBD2. V lost 2 bases, J lost 2 bases, and 6 bases stayed unmatched. CDR1 is DFQATT and CDR2 is SNEGSKA in the germline V gene (reference sequence). CDR3 length: 15 residues. CDR3 residues: CSARTLAATYNEQFF. CDR3 bases: TGCAGTGCTAGAACCCTAGCGGCGACCTACAATGAGCAGTTCTTC.

V gene TRBV5-6 combines with J gene TRBJ1-6; the D gene is possibly TRBD1 (6 bases). CDR1 and CDR2 (germline): SGHDT, YYEEEE. Trimming took 3 bases from V and 3 from J, leaving 13 bases between them. This CDR3 spans 16 amino acids. The CDR3 loop is CASSSRGQLYNSPLHF. The DNA for the CDR3 is TGTGCCAGCAGCTCCCGGGGGCAACTCTATAATTCACCCCTCCACTTT.

This clonotype was counted only a few times. The chain joins TRBV7-9 to TRBJ1-2; D not resolved. V shed 3 bases and J shed 8 bases, with 10 bases lying between them. Germline assignment: CDR1 SEHNR and CDR2 FQNEAQ (reference sequence). The CDR3 consists of 12 residues. The DNA of the CDR3 is TGTGCCAGCAGCTTGGAGGGCTCGGGCTACACCTTC. Protein: CASSLEGSGYTF.

The gene calls are TRBV28 and TRBJ2-1; D remains unclear. Trimming took 6 bases from V and 0 from J, leaving 12 bases between them. The germline gives CDR1 MDHEN, CDR2 SYDVKM. The CDR3 contains 15 residues. CDR3 in amino acids: CASRPVLFSYNEQFF. As DNA, the CDR3 is TGTGCCAGCAGACCCGTCTTGTTCTCCTACAATGAGCAGTTCTTC.

Note on this clonotype: The conserved phenylalanine or tryptophan is not found at the CDR3 terminus, so this likely reflects a read error. The J gene is TRBJ2-3, the V gene TRBV7-8; 12 nucleotides align to TRBD2. V lost 4 bases to trimming and J lost 5 bases; unmatched junction nucleotides: 7. The germline CDR1 and CDR2 sequences are SGHVS and FQNEAQ. The CDR3 is 16 residues long. CDR3 sequence: CASSSRLAGVQDTQYY. The CDR3 bases are TGTGCCAGCAGCTCGAGACTAGCGGGAGTGCAAGATACGCAGTATTAT.

This clonotype was found a few times. V is TRBV20-1 and J is TRBJ1-2, with unresolved D. This CDR3 is built from 14 residues. Germline loops: CDR1 DFQATT, CDR2 SNEGSKA (reference sequence). V was trimmed by 5 bases and J by 6 bases, leaving 19 bases between them. In nucleotides, the CDR3 is TGCAGTGCTTTATACCGGGGTACTCGCAATGGCTACACCTTC. The encoded protein is CSALYRGTRNGYTF.

In its sample, this clonotype was seen a few times. V usage is TRBV7-6 and J usage is TRBJ2-2; no reliable D call. This CDR3 is 13 amino acids long. Germline V lookup: CDR1 SGHVS, CDR2 FNYEAQ. Trimming left V 5 bases short and J 4 bases short, with 8 bases between. In DNA, the CDR3 is TGTGCCAGCAGCGAGGCGCTCACCGGGGAGCTGTTTTTT. It codes for CASSEALTGELFF.

The chain uses TRBV9 and TRBJ2-3; D is tentatively TRBD1 or TRBD2 (6 bases each). Deletions cut 4 bases from V and 5 bases from J, with 20 bases between. The length of the CDR3 is 16 residues. The germline V gene has CDR1 SGDLS and CDR2 YYNGEE. CDR3 nucleotide sequence: TGTGCCAGCAGCCCGAAGACAGGCCCGGAGGGAGATACGCAGTATTTT. Amino acid sequence: CASSPKTGPEGDTQYF.